These T cell receptor beta chains were read from a single sample in a study of blood T cell repertoires in COVID-19. Data came from immunoSEQ multiplex PCR; TCRdb stores just in-frame clones and leaves some out. The table shows around 50,000 clones, with under 90% occurring only once. The sequenced sample consisted of peripheral blood. These receptors all come from an elderly man with COVID-19, enrolled during active disease. The CDR3 runs from the conserved cysteine through the conserved F or W. Each record gives: J gene, V gene, D gene, clone size, CDR3 DNA, CDR3 protein. D genes are given only for firm matches. Where a row states a size, it is once, few, many or the class of an expanded clone; other rows omit it.

>TRBJ2-1|TRBV7-2|NA|NA
TGTGCCAGCAGCTTAAATCAAAACTCCTACAATGAGCAGTTCTTC
CASSLNQNSYNEQFF
>TRBJ2-1|TRBV25-1|TRBD2|NA
TGTGCCAGCAGCGCGAAGAGACTAGCGGGAGAGGGCAATGAGCAGTTCTTC
CASSAKRLAGEGNEQFF
>TRBJ2-2|TRBV3-1/TRBV3-2|TRBD2|NA
TGTGCCAGCAGCCAACTAGCGGGAGGGCCTGGGGTCGGGGAGCTGTTTTTT
CASSQLAGGPGVGELFF
>TRBJ2-7|TRBV5-6|TRBD1|NA
TGTGCCAGCAGCTTCCCACCGGACAGGAGCTCCTACGAGCAGTACTTC
CASSFPPDRSSYEQYF
>TRBJ1-2|TRBV5-1|TRBD1|once
TGCGCCAGCACCTCGAACAGGGGGGGTTTTGGCTACACCTTC
CASTSNRGGFGYTF
>TRBJ2-3|TRBV2|NA|NA
TGTGCCAGCACCATAAACGGAGATACGCAGTATTTT
CASTINGDTQYF
>TRBJ1-4|TRBV19|TRBD1|NA
TGTGCCAGTAGTATCGGACAGGGGGGTGCAACTAATGAAAAACTGTTTTTT
CASSIGQGGATNEKLFF
>TRBJ2-1|TRBV20-1|NA|once
TGCAGTGCTAGAAGGGGCAATGAGCAGTTCTTC
CSARRGNEQFF
>TRBJ2-7|TRBV7-9|TRBD1|few
TGTGCCAGCACCTTATTTAGGACAGGGGGCGGCGAGCAGTACTTC
CASTLFRTGGGEQYF
>TRBJ2-1|TRBV7-9|TRBD2|NA
TGTGCCAGCACCTCGGTCGGCGGGGGGGCCGGCAATGAGCAGTTCTTC
CASTSVGGGAGNEQFF
>TRBJ1-1|TRBV4-3|TRBD1|few
TGCGCCAGCAGCCAAGTGACAGGGGCGGGTACTGAAGCTTTCTTT
CASSQVTGAGTEAFF
>TRBJ1-6|TRBV30|NA|few
TGTGCCTTCGAGAGCTCCTATAATTCACCCCTCCACTTT
CAFESSYNSPLHF
>TRBJ1-4|TRBV19|TRBD1|once
TGTGCCAGTAGTACGACAGGGGGTGAAAAACTGTTTTTT
CASSTTGGEKLFF
>TRBJ1-2|TRBV6-5|NA|NA
TGTGCCAGCAGCTCCCGGGAAAACTATGGCTACACCTTC
CASSSRENYGYTF
>TRBJ1-6|TRBV6-5|NA|NA
TGTGCCAGCAGGAACAGGGTGTCCTATAATTCACCCCTCCACTTT
CASRNRVSYNSPLHF
>TRBJ1-1|TRBV7-2|NA|NA
TGTGCCAGCAGCTTATTATCCTCTCCAGGGTCTATGAACACTGAAGCTTTCTTT
CASSLLSSPGSMNTEAFF
>TRBJ2-7|TRBV6-2/TRBV6-3|NA|NA
TGTGCCAGCAGTCCCGCGGGCGGGCGGACCTACGAGCAGTACTTC
CASSPAGGRTYEQYF
>TRBJ2-7|TRBV7-9|TRBD1|once
TGTGCCAGCAGTCGCGCAGGACAGGGGTATACTGCGCGCGAGCAGTACTTC
CASSRAGQGYTAREQYF
>TRBJ1-4|TRBV11-2|NA|NA
TGTGCCGCGGGGGGACCTAATGAAAAACTGTTTTTT
CAAGGPNEKLFF
>TRBJ1-1|TRBV18|NA|NA
TGTGCCAGCTCGCTCACAGGAAACACTGAAGCTTTCTTT
CASSLTGNTEAFF
>TRBJ1-6|TRBV7-6|TRBD1|few
TGTGCCAGCAGCTTAGGTACAGGGGGTTACGCGCCCCTCCACTTT
CASSLGTGGYAPLHF
>TRBJ1-3|TRBV27|NA|NA
TGTGCCAGCAGTAAACAGGTCTCTGGAAACACCATATATTTT
CASSKQVSGNTIYF
>TRBJ2-7|TRBV6-2/TRBV6-3|TRBD1|NA
TGTGCCAGCAGCCTAATCCGGGACAGGGGGTTCTACGAGCAGTACTTC
CASSLIRDRGFYEQYF
>TRBJ2-1|TRBV5-8|TRBD2|NA
TGTGCCAGCAGCTTGAGAGACGGGAGGGGAAGCAATGAGCAGTTCTTC
CASSLRDGRGSNEQFF
>TRBJ1-1|TRBV6-6|NA|NA
TGTGCCAGCAGTTACTTACAGACCGAAGCTTTCTTT
CASSYLQTEAFF
>TRBJ1-5|TRBV6-1|NA|NA
TGTGCCAGCAGTGAACAGGTCCCTAGCAATCAGCCCCAGCATTTT
CASSEQVPSNQPQHF
>TRBJ2-2|TRBV9|TRBD2|once
TGTGCCAGCAGCGTAGATAGCGGGTACACCGGGGAGCTGTTTTTT
CASSVDSGYTGELFF
>TRBJ1-1|TRBV6-5|NA|once
TGTGCCAGCAGTTACGCAGGGCTCACTGAAGCTTTCTTT
CASSYAGLTEAFF
>TRBJ1-3|TRBV5-4|NA|NA
TGTGCCAGCAGCCCCGCGGGGGGGGCCTCTGGAAACACCATATATTTT
CASSPAGGASGNTIYF
>TRBJ1-1|TRBV28|NA|NA
TGTGCCAGCTGGAGCTTTATGAACACTGAAGCTTTCTTT
CASWSFMNTEAFF
>TRBJ1-3|TRBV24-1|NA|NA
TGTGCCACCAGTGACCCCGGGACTGGAAACACCATATATTTT
CATSDPGTGNTIYF
>TRBJ1-1|TRBV27|NA|NA
TGTGCCAGCAGTTCCCCGGGAGGGGCGGGCACTGAAGCTTTCTTT
CASSSPGGAGTEAFF
>TRBJ2-2|TRBV9|TRBD1|NA
TGTGCCAGCAGCGGATTACAGGGGGCGCGCACCGGGGAGCTGTTTTTT
CASSGLQGARTGELFF
>TRBJ2-1|TRBV5-4|NA|NA
TGTGCCAGCAGCTTGGCCAGGACTTACAATGAGCAGTTCTTC
CASSLARTYNEQFF
>TRBJ2-1|TRBV28|TRBD2|NA
TGTGCCAGCAGTCCGGGGGGGACTAGCTACAATGAGCAGTTCTTC
CASSPGGTSYNEQFF
>TRBJ1-1|TRBV10-1|NA|NA
TGCGCCAGCAGTGAGTTGGCAGGGACTACGGGCACTGAAGCTTTCTTT
CASSELAGTTGTEAFF
>TRBJ1-2|TRBV7-9|TRBD1|NA
TGTGCCAGCAGCTTCCTGGGACAGGGTAATTATGGCTACACCTTC
CASSFLGQGNYGYTF
>TRBJ2-3|TRBV11-3|TRBD1|once
TGTGCCAGCAGCCGAAGACAGGGCGGCACAGATACGCAGTATTTT
CASSRRQGGTDTQYF
>TRBJ2-1|TRBV7-2|TRBD1|NA
TGTGCCAGCAGCGCGTACGGGACAGGGGGTTACAATGAGCAGTTCTTC
CASSAYGTGGYNEQFF
>TRBJ2-7|TRBV7-8|TRBD2|once
TGTGCCAGCAGCCACGGGGGGGAGGGGGCCTACGAGCAGTACTTC
CASSHGGEGAYEQYF
>TRBJ1-1|TRBV4-2|NA|NA
TGTGCCAGCAGCCAAGATCTAGTTAACACTGAAGCTTTCTTT
CASSQDLVNTEAFF
>TRBJ2-1|TRBV4-3|TRBD2|NA
TGCGCCAGCAGCCAAGCAGTATCTTGGGGGGGGAATGAGCAGTTCTTC
CASSQAVSWGGNEQFF
>TRBJ1-1|TRBV20-1|NA|NA
TGCAGTGCTAGGCCCGATCGGTCCGCTTTCTTT
CSARPDRSAFF